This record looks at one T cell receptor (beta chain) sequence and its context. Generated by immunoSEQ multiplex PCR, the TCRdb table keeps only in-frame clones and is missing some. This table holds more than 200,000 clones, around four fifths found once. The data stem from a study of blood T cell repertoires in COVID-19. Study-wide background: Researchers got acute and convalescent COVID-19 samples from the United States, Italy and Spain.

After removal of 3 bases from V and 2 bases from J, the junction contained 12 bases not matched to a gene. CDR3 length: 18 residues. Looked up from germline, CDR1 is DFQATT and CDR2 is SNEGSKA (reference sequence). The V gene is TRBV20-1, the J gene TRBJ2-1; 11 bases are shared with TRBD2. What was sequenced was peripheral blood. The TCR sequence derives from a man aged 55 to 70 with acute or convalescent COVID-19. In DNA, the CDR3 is TGCAGTGCTAGTACAATTCTCGGGACTAGCGGCGCCTACAATGAGCAGTTCTTC. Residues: CSASTILGTSGAYNEQFF.